The 9 T cell receptor beta chains reported below all come from one sample, sequenced in a study of cytomegalovirus exposure and HLA in healthy donors. The primer mix had 60 Vbeta and 13 Jbeta primers. The data were produced by immunoSEQ multiplex PCR, yet TCRdb's version contains in-frame clones alone and is incomplete. The sample lists 200,000 or so clones, approximately 87% seen once, with around 1.4% in the top ten. Sequencing was carried out using PBMCs. These receptors originate from a man aged 25 to 40 in good health and CMV-seronegative.

This clone has just one count. The chain couples TRBV6-5 to TRBJ2-3; 8 bases align to TRBD2. Germline CDR1 MNHEY, CDR2 SVGAGI. The CDR3 consists of 15 residues. V lost 2 bases to trimming and J lost 1 base; unmatched junction nucleotides: 2. The CDR3 protein is CASSYNGGGTDTQYF. The CDR3 region has the DNA TGTGCCAGCAGTTACAACGGGGGGGGCACAGATACGCAGTATTTT.

This clone was observed a handful of times. The chain uses TRBV19 and TRBJ2-1, with 7 bases lining up with TRBD2. This CDR3 comprises 14 residues. CDR1 and CDR2 from the germline V gene are LNHDA and SQIVND (reference sequence). Germline trimming cut 3 bases from V and 9 bases from J; bases unmatched to any gene: 8. The CDR3 spells CASSIGGSHPEQFF. The CDR3 DNA sequence: TGTGCCAGTAGTATCGGGGGGTCCCATCCTGAGCAGTTCTTC.

The sample holds a few counts of this clone. The CDR3 nucleotides read TGTGCCAGCAGCAAAGAGGTCTTAGCGGGCCTGTGGTACAATGAGCAGTTCTTC. Encoded protein: CASSKEVLAGLWYNEQFF. The V call is TRBV21-1, the J call TRBJ2-1; the D call TRBD2 from the table was never checked on the DNA. TRBV21-1 is a known pseudogene. CDR3 length equals 18 residues.

The chain links TRBV29-1 to TRBJ2-1, with 7 bases lining up with TRBD2. V was clipped by 2 bases and J by 9 bases; unmatched bases: 4. The CDR3 extends over 12 amino acids. Germline values: CDR1 SQVTM, CDR2 ANQGSEA. For the CDR3, the DNA is TGCAGCGTTGAATGGGGGGGTATTGAGCAGTTCTTC. This gives the protein CSVEWGGIEQFF.

The chain has TRBV6-1 and TRBJ1-2, with D unclear. V gave up 0 bases and J gave up 5 bases, with 13 bases separating them. The CDR3 is 15 residues long. CDR1 and CDR2 from the germline V gene are MNHNS and SASEGT. The CDR3 nucleotides are TGTGCCAGCAGTGAAGCGCACCCCGGTTATTATGGCTACACCTTC. Translated: CASSEAHPGYYGYTF.

The V call is TRBV18, the J call TRBJ1-2; TRBD1 matches at 7 bases. V shed 3 bases, J shed 7 bases, and the junction held 2 bases outside the gene matches. Germline V gene lookup returns CDR1 KGHSH and CDR2 LQKENI. The CDR3 covers 12 residues. The CDR3 loop is CASSPDRVGYTF. CDR3 bases: TGTGCCAGCTCACCTGACAGGGTTGGCTACACCTTC.

V gene TRBV6-5 combines with J gene TRBJ2-7; 10 positions match TRBD1. This CDR3 region has 16 residues. CDR1 and CDR2 from the germline V gene are MNHEY and SVGAGI. V dropped 0 bases and J dropped 4; count of bases not matched to a gene: 6. The CDR3 nucleotides read TGTGCCAGCAGTTACTCCCGACAGGGGGCAGGGTACGAGCAGTACTTC. Encoded protein: CASSYSRQGAGYEQYF.

The rearrangement links TRBV9 to TRBJ2-3; D not certain. The CDR3 sequence is 13 residues long. V shed 0 bases and J shed 6 bases, with 8 bases lying between them. CDR1 and CDR2 (germline): SGDLS, YYNGEE. The CDR3 loop is CASSVALEDTQYF. The CDR3 DNA is TGTGCCAGCAGCGTAGCTCTAGAGGATACGCAGTATTTT.

The rearrangement uses TRBV25-1 and TRBJ2-2, with 10 bases fitting TRBD2. Per the germline V gene, CDR1 is MGHDK and CDR2 is SYGVNS. V gave up 6 bases and J gave up 4 bases; unmatched junction bases: 2. The CDR3 runs 14 residues. CDR3 protein: CASRPSGSTGELFF. Written as DNA, the CDR3 is TGTGCCAGCAGACCTAGCGGGAGCACCGGGGAGCTGTTTTTT.